Shown below are 25 T cell receptor beta chains from a single sample sequenced in a study of shared clonotypes between healthy human individuals. Sequencing used immunoSEQ multiplex PCR; TCRdb keeps in-frame clones, though not all of them. The table shows over a million clones, with 95% to 97% occurring only once. Sequencing input: naive CD4+ T cells sorted from blood. The subset was: CD45RA+ positively selected. The receptors were sampled from a man aged 25-40 years in good health.

In this sample, this clone turned up once. The identical CDR3 is also encoded by other nucleotide sequences in the sample. The chain joins TRBV5-1 to TRBJ2-5, with a possible D match to TRBD1 (6 bases). V lost 2 bases, J lost 5 bases, and 10 bases lay in between. This CDR3 is built from 13 residues. CDR1 is SGHRS, CDR2 YFSETQ, per germline. The DNA for the CDR3 is TGCGCCAGCAGCTTACAGGGCGGGGAGACCCAGTACTTC. Translating it yields CASSLQGGETQYF.

The chain links TRBV9 to TRBJ2-1, with a possible D match to TRBD2 (6 bases). CDR1 SGDLS and CDR2 YYNGEE come from the germline V gene. The CDR3 runs 13 residues. Trimming left V 4 bases short and J 6 bases short, with 11 bases between. In DNA, the CDR3 is TGTGCCAGCAGCCAGGGACTCACCAATGAGCAGTTCTTC. It encodes CASSQGLTNEQFF. The full variable domain, its missing parts supplied by reference TRBV9 and TRBJ2-1, is DSGVTQTPKHLITATGQRVTLRCSPRSGDLSVYWYQQSLDQGLQFLIQYYNGEERAKGNILERFSAQQFPDLHSELNLSSLELGDSALYFCASSQGLTNEQFFGPGTRLTVL.

The chain uses TRBV15 and TRBJ2-2, with 7 bases lining up with TRBD1. Germline V CDR1 and CDR2: LNHNV, YYDKDF (reference sequence). The CDR3 length is 15 residues. The V and J ends lost 4 bases and 5 bases, in that order; junction bases with no gene match: 7. As DNA, the CDR3 is TGTGCCACCAGCACCCCCGACAGGGTGACCGGGGAGCTGTTTTTT. This gives the protein CATSTPDRVTGELFF.

The chain couples TRBV9 to TRBJ2-1, with 10 bases fitting TRBD2. Germline V gives CDR1 SGDLS, CDR2 YYNGEE. V was pared by 1 base and J by 2 bases, with 3 bases of the junction left unmatched. The CDR3 is 16 residues long. The CDR3 DNA is TGTGCCAGCAGCGTAAAAGCGGGAGGGCCCTACAATGAGCAGTTCTTC. It is translated as CASSVKAGGPYNEQFF.

This rearrangement joins TRBV7-3 to TRBJ2-7; D may be TRBD1 (5 bases). CDR1 is SGHTA and CDR2 is FQGTGA in the germline V gene. The CDR3 sequence is 12 residues long. V lost 8 bases and J 1 base, leaving 9 bases between the germline ends. CDR3 sequence: CASGHTSYEQYF. CDR3 bases: TGTGCCAGCGGACACACGTCCTACGAGCAGTACTTC.

As to this clone: Other nucleotide sequences from this sample produce the same CDR3. This chain's CDR3 is CASSFQPYSYNEQFF. CDR3 coding DNA: TGTGCCAGCAGCTTCCAACCGTACTCCTACAATGAGCAGTTCTTC. This chain uses TRBV11-2 with TRBJ2-1; the D is unclear. Germline-derived CDR1 and CDR2 are SGHAT and FQNNGV. The CDR3 totals 15 residues. V was shortened by 3 bases and J by 0 bases, with 9 bases between the two germline ends.

The CDR3 is CASNGDSRQQETQYF. The CDR3 DNA sequence: TGTGCCAGCAACGGGGACAGCCGCCAGCAAGAGACCCAGTACTTC. The chain employs TRBV5-5 and TRBJ2-5; 7 bases agree with TRBD1. Trimming at V came to 6 bases and at J to 2 bases, leaving 10 bases not matched to a gene. This CDR3 spans 15 amino acids. Germline V CDR1 and CDR2: SGHKS, YYEKEE (reference sequence).

The CDR3 sequence is CASSGRSSSGGSSYEQYF. The CDR3 DNA follows: TGTGCCAGCAGCGGCCGGTCCTCCAGCGGGGGAAGCTCCTACGAGCAGTACTTC. The J gene is TRBJ2-7, the V gene TRBV9, with 8 bases that match TRBD2. The V gene's germline CDR1 is SGDLS and CDR2 YYNGEE. The CDR3 contains 18 residues. J gave up 0 bases and V 3 bases, and 14 bases lay outside the gene matches.

The rearrangement uses TRBV5-8 and TRBJ2-7; a possible D gene is TRBD2 (7 bases). Germline CDR1 and CDR2: SGHTS and YDEGEE. The CDR3 is made up of 12 amino acids. V gave up 6 bases and J gave up 5 bases, with 12 bases separating them. CDR3: CASNPGGHEQYF. The CDR3, as DNA: TGTGCCAGCAACCCGGGGGGCCACGAGCAGTACTTC.

V gene TRBV7-9 combines with J gene TRBJ1-2; D perhaps matches TRBD1 (6 bases). The CDR3 runs to 15 residues. Trimming pared 0 bases from V and 8 bases from J, leaving 16 bases between. Germline CDR1 and CDR2: SEHNR and FQNEAQ (reference sequence). CDR3 coding DNA: TGTGCCAGCAGCTTAGCCGGACAGAGGGCGTCCGGCTACACCTTC. Its protein is CASSLAGQRASGYTF.

The chain links TRBV30 to TRBJ2-7; the D gene could be TRBD1 or TRBD2 (5 bases each). Germline assignment: CDR1 GTSNPN and CDR2 SVGIG (reference sequence). V lost 7 bases and J 6 bases, leaving 16 bases between the germline ends. The CDR3 sequence is 12 residues long. The CDR3 bases are TGTGCCTTTAAACTAGGGGCTGGCGAGCAGTACTTC. This codes for CAFKLGAGEQYF.

V gene TRBV6-6 combines with J gene TRBJ2-1; D remains ambiguous. V lost 4 bases, J lost 2 bases, and 12 bases lay in between. Germline V gives CDR1 MNHNY, CDR2 SVGAGI (reference sequence). This CDR3 has 15 amino acids. The CDR3 is CASSSSRVTYNEQFF. The CDR3 DNA sequence: TGTGCCAGCAGTTCCAGTAGGGTAACCTACAATGAGCAGTTCTTC.

This chain connects TRBV28 to TRBJ1-4; TRBD1 matches 7 bases. This CDR3 comprises 14 residues. Trimming took 9 bases from V and 11 from J; bases not matched to a gene: 15. Germline CDR1 and CDR2: MDHEN and SYDVKM. The CDR3 loop reads CASFSGTVDRKLFF. CDR3 sequence (DNA): TGTGCCAGTTTCTCCGGGACAGTAGATCGGAAACTGTTTTTT.

The rearrangement joins TRBV6-6 to TRBJ1-1; D is uncertain. Germline CDR1 and CDR2: MNHNY and SVGAGI (reference sequence). The CDR3 totals 14 residues. The V gene lost 8 bases and the J gene lost 4 bases, with 17 bases spanning the gap. The CDR3 DNA follows: TGTGCCAGCCAAGAAGATCCCTTGAGCACTGAAGCTTTCTTT. It encodes CASQEDPLSTEAFF.

A single count supports this clone. V and J are TRBV6-1 and TRBJ2-7, with TRBD1 identical over 7 bases. Germline CDR1 and CDR2: MNHNS and SASEGT. The CDR3 loop spans 15 amino acids. V was pared by 4 bases and J by 4 bases, with 10 bases of the junction left unmatched. The CDR3 here is CASSGPGQQPYEQYF. CDR3 in DNA: TGTGCCAGCAGTGGACCGGGACAGCAACCGTACGAGCAGTACTTC.

Comment on this clone: This CDR3 is also generated by other DNA sequences in the sample. The rearrangement joins TRBV20-1 to TRBJ2-7; D is ambiguous. The V end was cut by 6 bases, the J end by 6 bases, with 12 bases between. Germline CDR1 and CDR2: DFQATT and SNEGSKA (reference sequence). The CDR3 is made up of 11 amino acids. The CDR3 region has the DNA TGCAGTGCCCGGCTCGTGGGCGAGCAGTACTTC. Its translation: CSARLVGEQYF.

For this clone: Other DNA sequences of this sample code for an identical CDR3. This chain connects TRBV5-1 to TRBJ2-7; D may be TRBD2 (5 bases). This CDR3 has 13 amino acids. In germline, CDR1 is SGHRS, CDR2 YFSETQ. Trimming left V 2 bases short and J 3 bases short, with 9 bases between. The CDR3 DNA sequence: TGCGCCAGCAGCTTACCCGGGAACTACGAGCAGTACTTC. This codes for CASSLPGNYEQYF.

CDR3 protein: CASSGLAGTSDTQYF. In DNA, the CDR3 is TGTGCCAGCAGCGGACTAGCGGGGACGTCAGATACGCAGTATTTT. The chain has TRBV9 and TRBJ2-3; 11 bases agree with TRBD2. V shed 3 bases and J 4 bases; nucleotides not matched to a gene: 4. This CDR3 is built from 15 residues. From germline, CDR1 is SGDLS and CDR2 YYNGEE.

The chain links TRBV6-6 to TRBJ2-1; D is unresolved. The CDR3 runs 13 residues. The germline CDR1 and CDR2 sequences are MNHNY and SVGAGI (reference sequence). V lost 5 bases, J lost 8 bases, and 13 bases lay in between. The CDR3 sequence is CASSHGTIHEQFF. CDR3 nucleotide sequence: TGTGCCAGCAGTCACGGAACGATCCATGAGCAGTTCTTC.

The chain recombines TRBV5-1 with TRBJ2-3; no firm D call. CDR1 and CDR2 (germline): SGHRS, YFSETQ. Trimming took 7 bases from V and 4 from J, leaving 13 bases between them. The CDR3 consists of 13 residues. The CDR3 loop is CASAKDAADTQYF. CDR3 coding DNA: TGCGCCAGCGCAAAGGACGCCGCAGATACGCAGTATTTT.

The rearrangement joins TRBV6-6 to TRBJ2-1, with no clear D. This CDR3 is 11 amino acids long. Per the germline V gene, CDR1 is MNHNY and CDR2 is SVGAGI (reference sequence). Trimming removed 4 bases at V and 6 bases at J, with 4 bases between. CDR3 DNA: TGTGCCAGCAGTTGGACCAATGAGCAGTTCTTC. This encodes CASSWTNEQFF.

The chain links TRBV5-1 to TRBJ1-5; 7 positions match TRBD1. V gave up 0 bases and J gave up 4 bases; unmatched junction bases: 7. The CDR3 length is 16 residues. The germline CDR1 and CDR2 sequences are SGHRS and YFSETQ. The DNA for the CDR3 is TGCGCCAGCAGCTTGGACCCCAACAGGGGAAATCAGCCCCAGCATTTT. It encodes CASSLDPNRGNQPQHF.

V gene TRBV25-1 combines with J gene TRBJ1-3; D possibly corresponds to TRBD1 (5 bases). Germline assignment: CDR1 MGHDK and CDR2 SYGVNS. The CDR3 sequence is 17 residues long. The V end was cut by 7 bases, the J end by 5 bases, with 24 bases between. The CDR3 DNA is TGTGCCAGCACCCCACCGGATCACAGTGGGGCAAGAAACACCATATATTTT. Its translation is CASTPPDHSGARNTIYF.

V gene TRBV5-1 combines with J gene TRBJ2-3; 7 bases fit TRBD2. Germline V CDR1 and CDR2: SGHRS, YFSETQ. V dropped 0 bases and J dropped 5; count of bases not matched to a gene: 6. CDR3 length: 15 amino acids. CDR3 loop: CASSLEASGVDTQYF. CDR3 nucleotide sequence: TGCGCCAGCAGCTTGGAGGCTAGCGGTGTAGATACGCAGTATTTT.

J is TRBJ2-6 and V is TRBV5-4, with 8 bases identical to TRBD1. The CDR3 contains 18 residues. V dropped 5 bases and J dropped 0; count of bases not matched to a gene: 10. Germline assignment: CDR1 SGHNT and CDR2 YYREEE (reference sequence). This chain's CDR3 is CASRPGQGRNSGANVLTF. The DNA of the CDR3 is TGTGCCAGCAGACCAGGACAGGGCCGAAACTCTGGGGCCAACGTCCTGACTTTC.